This T cell receptor beta chain was sequenced in a study of TIL therapy for anti-PD-1-resistant metastatic lung cancer. The time point is: pre-treatment sample, taken before nivolumab and TIL therapy. With 5 bases removed from V and 3 bases from J, the gap between germline ends came to 10 bases. From germline, CDR1 is KGHDR and CDR2 SFDVKD. CDR3 length: 13 residues. Sequencing used immunoSEQ v3. Libraries were prepared by immunoSEQ multiplex PCR; TCRdb keeps only in-frame clonotypes and omits some of them. The profile covers about 47,000 clones, with 70% to 90% appearing a single time and 5% taken by the ten largest.

This chain connects TRBV24-1 to TRBJ2-7; maybe TRBD1 (5 bases). The source is a person aged 25 to 85 with non-small cell lung cancer. Source: blood, taken at baseline. CDR3 protein: CATSGSTDYEQYF. The CDR3 DNA follows: TGTGCCACCAGTGGCTCGACAGACTACGAGCAGTACTTC.